A single T cell receptor beta chain is shown here with its context. Trimming took 5 bases from V and 0 from J; bases not matched to a gene: 8. The CDR3 extends over 15 amino acids. Looked up from germline, CDR1 is DFQATT and CDR2 is SNEGSKA (reference sequence). The sample belongs to a study of T-cell reconstitution after alpha-beta-depleted transplantation in children. Unique molecular identifiers were incorporated when the TCRbeta library was constructed. TCRdb re-called the PCR reads through MiXCR, storing one row per CDR3 protein. The sample shows about 230,000 distinct CDR3 sequences, about 9.5% of them seen only once.

Sequences were derived from PBMCs from the stem cell graft donor, sampled from the stem cell graft. The rearrangement joins TRBV20-1 to TRBJ2-5, with 8 bases that match TRBD2. This TCR was recovered from a human donor who donated a stem cell graft to a child with acute lymphoblastic leukemia. The CDR3 region has the DNA TGCAGTGCTCGTAGCGGGAATTTGTACCAAGAGACCCAGTACTTC. Its translation is CSARSGNLYQETQYF.